These 3 T cell receptor beta chains were all obtained from the same sample, sequenced in a study of a mutant IDH1 vaccine in newly diagnosed glioma. Specified time point: week 11, during vaccination. The content of each vaccine dose was 300 ug of mutant IDH1 20-mer peptide, and topical imiquimod accompanied it. The method was immunoSEQ multiplex PCR; TCRdb's version includes in-frame clones alone and lacks a portion of them. Of roughly 130,000 clones listed, over 75% are singletons. Antigens for these TCRs are unknown. The specimen comprised PBMCs, sampled from a glioma patient whose treatment included an IDH1 peptide vaccine. The receptor set was obtained from a middle-aged man with glioma.

The chain carries TRBV5-4 and TRBJ1-2; D remains ambiguous. With 2 bases removed from V and 3 bases from J, the gap between germline ends came to 11 bases. CDR3 size: 14 residues. Germline loops: CDR1 SGHNT, CDR2 YYREEE (reference sequence). CDR3 in amino acids: CASSFPDGYYGYTF. CDR3 nucleotides: TGTGCCAGCAGCTTTCCCGACGGCTACTATGGCTACACCTTC. The whole variable domain, remainder taken from reference TRBV5-4 and TRBJ1-2, is ETGVTQSPTHLIKTRGQQVTLRCSSQSGHNTVSWYQQALGQGPQFIFQYYREEENGRGNFPPRFSGLQFPNYSSELNVNALELDDSALYLCASSFPDGYYGYTFGSGTRLTVV.

V usage is TRBV5-4 and J usage is TRBJ1-3; no clear D gene. V dropped 3 bases and J dropped 7 bases, with 23 bases sitting between them. Germline V gene sequence: CDR1 SGHNT, CDR2 YYREEE (reference sequence). The CDR3 totals 17 residues. CDR3: CASSSNRLSGSRNTIYF. CDR3 DNA sequence: TGTGCCAGCAGCTCTAACCGACTCTCCGGGAGTCGGAACACCATATATTTT. Full variable domain (outside the CDR3, taken from reference TRBV5-4 and TRBJ1-3): ETGVTQSPTHLIKTRGQQVTLRCSSQSGHNTVSWYQQALGQGPQFIFQYYREEENGRGNFPPRFSGLQFPNYSSELNVNALELDDSALYLCASSSNRLSGSRNTIYFGEGSWLTVV.

This clone was counted only a few times. The genes are TRBV7-2 and TRBJ2-2; D is perhaps TRBD2 (5 bases). V was trimmed by 3 bases and J by 4 bases, leaving 9 bases between them. Looked up from germline, CDR1 is SGHTA and CDR2 is FQGNSA. This CDR3 spans 14 amino acids. The CDR3 DNA reads as TGTGCCAGCAGCTTTAAGCGGTTCACCGGGGAGCTGTTTTTT. This sequence encodes CASSFKRFTGELFF.